This T cell receptor (beta chain) is drawn from a study of PD-L1 blockade in urothelial cancer. Study-wide background: Analysis of blood occurred 3 weeks (second dose) and 6 weeks after treatment start.

CDR3 length equals 15 residues. Germline CDR1 MGHDK, CDR2 SYGVNS. V dropped 1 base and J dropped 4; count of bases not matched to a gene: 4. Time point in this sample: pretreatment peripheral blood. Synthetic templates analogous to TCR were spiked into all PCRs individually. The protocol was immunoSEQ multiplex PCR, while the TCRdb copy is restricted to in-frame clones and leaves out a portion. The data hold approximately 50,000 clones, with about 86% observed a single time. Sequenced here: PBMCs, sampled around atezolizumab (anti-PD-L1) treatment. The sequence derives from a man in his 70s with urothelial cancer. This chain joins TRBV25-1 and TRBJ2-7; TRBD1 matches 10 bases. The CDR3 DNA sequence: TGTGCCAGCAGTGAATCCGGACAGGGGGGTTACGAGCAGTACTTC. Its protein product is CASSESGQGGYEQYF.